Below, one T cell receptor beta chain is given with its context. These data are taken from a study of tumour-infiltrating T cells in Burkitt lymphoma. The CDR3 covers 11 residues. Trimming cost V 7 bases and J 8 bases, with 14 bases left between them. CDR1 is DFQATT, CDR2 SNEGSKA, per germline (reference sequence). Repertoires were generated with immunoSEQ multiplex PCR, while TCRdb's copy carries only in-frame clones and drops some. The top ten hold over 7.5% of the sample, which has some 340 clones, around 11% seen once. The origin of this receptor is a human donor with Burkitt lymphoma. The specimen was tumor tissue. The chain has TRBV20-1 and TRBJ1-2; D not resolved. CDR3 protein: CSVVNGGGYTF. The CDR3 DNA follows: TGCAGTGTAGTGAACGGAGGAGGCTACACCTTC.